These 9 T cell receptor beta chains came from one sample sequenced in a study of technical replicates of blood from a handful of donors. Generated by immunoSEQ multiplex PCR, the TCRdb table keeps only in-frame clones and is missing some. The table has about 88,000 clones, approximately 94% seen once. Sequenced sample: T cells isolated from PBMCs. The receptors stem from a human donor in good health.

The chain combines TRBV18 with TRBJ2-7, with TRBD1 matching 10 bases. The CDR3 loop spans 16 amino acids. V shed 3 bases and J 6 bases; nucleotides not matched to a gene: 11. Germline CDR1 KGHSH, CDR2 LQKENI. The chain's CDR3 is CASSPSFDRGRSEQYF. CDR3 sequence (DNA): TGTGCCAGCTCACCCAGCTTCGACAGGGGGCGGTCCGAGCAGTACTTC.

The chain joins TRBV28 to TRBJ2-7; D is possibly TRBD2 (5 bases). The CDR3 loop spans 15 amino acids. Trimming pared 2 bases from V and 0 bases from J, leaving 11 bases between. Germline assignment: CDR1 MDHEN and CDR2 SYDVKM. Written as DNA, the CDR3 is TGTGCCAGCAGTTTAGAGGGCCGGAGCTCCTACGAGCAGTACTTC. As protein: CASSLEGRSSYEQYF.

J is TRBJ1-1 and V is TRBV27; D might be TRBD1 (6 bases). Deletions cut 11 bases from V and 1 base from J, with 11 bases between. The CDR3 runs 12 residues. Germline lookup yields CDR1 MNHEY and CDR2 SMNVEV (reference sequence). The CDR3 sequence: CASEGQNTEAFF. The CDR3 DNA reads as TGTGCCTCCGAGGGACAGAACACTGAAGCTTTCTTT.

The chain is built from TRBV4-1 and TRBJ2-5; D may be TRBD1 (5 bases). V was clipped by 0 bases and J by 1 base, with 15 bases between them. The CDR3 is made up of 17 amino acids. CDR1 is MGHRA, CDR2 YSYEKL, per germline. The DNA of the CDR3 is TGCGCCAGCAGCCAAGATAAGGGGCTTGTATTCCAAGAGACCCAGTACTTC. Its translation is CASSQDKGLVFQETQYF.

The genes are TRBV27 and TRBJ1-2; 9 bases line up with TRBD1. The J segment lost 4 bases and the V segment lost 6 bases, leaving 6 bases of the junction unmatched. Germline V CDR1 and CDR2: MNHEY, SMNVEV (reference sequence). The CDR3 loop spans 14 amino acids. The CDR3 DNA reads TGTGCCAGCAGCTCTTTGGGACAGGGCTATGGCTACACCTTC. Its translation is CASSSLGQGYGYTF.

The genes are TRBV4-2 and TRBJ2-5, with 9 bases fitting TRBD2. The CDR3 sequence is 15 residues long. V was pared by 3 bases and J by 4 bases, with 6 bases of the junction left unmatched. Per the germline V gene, CDR1 is LGHNA and CDR2 is YNFKEQ. The CDR3 DNA follows: TGTGCCAGCAGCCAGACAGCGGGAGGCAGAGAGACCCAGTACTTC. Translated, it gives CASSQTAGGRETQYF.

This clone was counted only a few times. The rearrangement joins TRBV19 to TRBJ1-5, with D perhaps matching TRBD1 (6 bases). The CDR3 runs to 13 residues. With 6 bases removed from V and 3 bases from J, the gap between germline ends came to 9 bases. Germline V gives CDR1 LNHDA, CDR2 SQIVND (reference sequence). CDR3 region: CASRGQLNQPQHF. CDR3 in DNA: TGTGCCAGTAGAGGACAGCTCAATCAGCCCCAGCATTTT.

The J gene is TRBJ2-1, the V gene TRBV11-3; TRBD2 aligns across 9 bases. The CDR3 contains 15 residues. Per the germline V gene, CDR1 is SGHNT and CDR2 is YENEEA. V lost 2 bases, J lost 7 bases, and 6 bases stayed unmatched. CDR3 in DNA: TGTGCCAGCAGCTTATCCCAGCGGGGGGCGAATGAGCAGTTCTTC. It codes for CASSLSQRGANEQFF.

The genes are TRBV6-1 and TRBJ2-5, with D maybe TRBD2 (6 bases). The V gene lost 2 bases and the J gene lost 6 bases, with 13 bases spanning the gap. The CDR3 loop spans 14 amino acids. The germline gives CDR1 MNHNS, CDR2 SASEGT. CDR3 nucleotides: TGTGCCAGCAGTGAATCTGCGGGACTGAAGACCCAGTACTTC. Its protein is CASSESAGLKTQYF.